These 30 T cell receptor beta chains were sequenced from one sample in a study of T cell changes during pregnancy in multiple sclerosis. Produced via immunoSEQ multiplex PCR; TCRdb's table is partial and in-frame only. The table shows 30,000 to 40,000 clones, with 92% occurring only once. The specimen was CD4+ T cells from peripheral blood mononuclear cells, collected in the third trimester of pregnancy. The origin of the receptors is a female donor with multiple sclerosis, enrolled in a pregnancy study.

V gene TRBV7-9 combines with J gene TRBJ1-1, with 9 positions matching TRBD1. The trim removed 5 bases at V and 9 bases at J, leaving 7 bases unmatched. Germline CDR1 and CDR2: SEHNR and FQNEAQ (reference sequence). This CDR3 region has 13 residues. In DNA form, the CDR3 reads TGTGCCAGCAGCATTGGACAGGGGCGAAAAGCTTTCTTT. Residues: CASSIGQGRKAFF.

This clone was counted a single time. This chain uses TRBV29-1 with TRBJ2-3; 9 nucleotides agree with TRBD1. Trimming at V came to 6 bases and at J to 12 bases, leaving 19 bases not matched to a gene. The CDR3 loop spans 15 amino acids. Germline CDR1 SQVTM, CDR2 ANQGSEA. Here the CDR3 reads CSVWGDRERLGAQYF. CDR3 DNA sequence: TGCAGCGTGTGGGGGGACAGGGAGCGCCTCGGGGCACAGTATTTT.

The CDR3 nucleotides are TGCAGCGTTGCCAGGTGGGGGGAGAGAACAGATACGCAGTATTTT. This sequence encodes CSVARWGERTDTQYF. This chain uses TRBV29-1 with TRBJ2-3; D is possibly TRBD2 (6 bases). CDR1 and CDR2 from the germline V gene are SQVTM and ANQGSEA. CDR3 length: 15 amino acids. V lost 4 bases and J lost 3, with 17 bases in between.

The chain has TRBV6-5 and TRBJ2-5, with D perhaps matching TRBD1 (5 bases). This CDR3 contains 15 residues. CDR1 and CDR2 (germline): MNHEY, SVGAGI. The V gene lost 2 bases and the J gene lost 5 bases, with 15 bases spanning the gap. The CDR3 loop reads CASSYAPGYGETQYF. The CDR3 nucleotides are TGTGCCAGCAGTTACGCCCCAGGGTATGGGGAGACCCAGTACTTC.

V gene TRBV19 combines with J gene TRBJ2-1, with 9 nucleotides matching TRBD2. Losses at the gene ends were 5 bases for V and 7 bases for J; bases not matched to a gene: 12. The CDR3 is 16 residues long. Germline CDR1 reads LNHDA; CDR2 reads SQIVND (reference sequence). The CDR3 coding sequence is TGTGCCAGTAGTGAGATAGCGGGAGCCCGGGCTAATGAGCAGTTCTTC. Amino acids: CASSEIAGARANEQFF.

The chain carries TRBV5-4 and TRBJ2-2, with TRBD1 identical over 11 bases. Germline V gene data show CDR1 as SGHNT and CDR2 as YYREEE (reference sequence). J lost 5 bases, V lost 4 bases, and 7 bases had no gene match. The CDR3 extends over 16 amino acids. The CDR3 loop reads CASSPRRDRGTGELFF. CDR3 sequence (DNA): TGTGCCAGCAGCCCCCGCCGGGACAGGGGGACCGGGGAGCTGTTTTTT.

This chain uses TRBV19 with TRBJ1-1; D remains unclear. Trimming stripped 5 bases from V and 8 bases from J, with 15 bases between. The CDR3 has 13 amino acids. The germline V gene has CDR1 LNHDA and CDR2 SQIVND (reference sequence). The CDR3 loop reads CASSVATAREAFF. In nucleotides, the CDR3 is TGTGCCAGTAGTGTAGCGACTGCTCGGGAAGCTTTCTTT.

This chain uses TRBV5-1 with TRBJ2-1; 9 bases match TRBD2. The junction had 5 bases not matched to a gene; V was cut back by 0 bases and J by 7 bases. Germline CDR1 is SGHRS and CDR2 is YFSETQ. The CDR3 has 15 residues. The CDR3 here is CASSLDSGSRNEQFF. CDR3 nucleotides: TGCGCCAGCAGCTTGGATAGCGGGAGCAGAAATGAGCAGTTCTTC.

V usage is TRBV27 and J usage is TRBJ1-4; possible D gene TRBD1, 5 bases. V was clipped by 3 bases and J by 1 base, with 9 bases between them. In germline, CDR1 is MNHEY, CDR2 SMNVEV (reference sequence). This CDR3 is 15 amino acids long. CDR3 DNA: TGTGCCAGCAGTTTTTCCCAGGGAACTAATGAAAAACTGTTTTTT. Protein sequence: CASSFSQGTNEKLFF.

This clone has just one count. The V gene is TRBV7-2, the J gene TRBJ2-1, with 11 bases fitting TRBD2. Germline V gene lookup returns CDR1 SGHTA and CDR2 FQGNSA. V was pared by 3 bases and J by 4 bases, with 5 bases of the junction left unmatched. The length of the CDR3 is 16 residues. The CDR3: CASSFVRTSGYNEQFF. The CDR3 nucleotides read TGTGCCAGCAGCTTTGTTCGGACTAGCGGGTACAATGAGCAGTTCTTC.

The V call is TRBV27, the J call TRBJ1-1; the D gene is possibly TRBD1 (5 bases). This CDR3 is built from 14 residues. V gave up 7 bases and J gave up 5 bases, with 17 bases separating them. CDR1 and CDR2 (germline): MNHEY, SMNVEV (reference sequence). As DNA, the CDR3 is TGTGCCAGCATTGGGATTTGGGGGAGGACTGAAGCTTTCTTT. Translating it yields CASIGIWGRTEAFF.

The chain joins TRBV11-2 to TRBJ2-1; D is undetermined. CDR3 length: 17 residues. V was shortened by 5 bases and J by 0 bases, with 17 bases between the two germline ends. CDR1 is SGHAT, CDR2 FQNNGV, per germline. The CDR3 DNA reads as TGTGCCAGCAGCCCAAGTGCGTCGCCAATCTCCTACAATGAGCAGTTCTTC. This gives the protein CASSPSASPISYNEQFF.

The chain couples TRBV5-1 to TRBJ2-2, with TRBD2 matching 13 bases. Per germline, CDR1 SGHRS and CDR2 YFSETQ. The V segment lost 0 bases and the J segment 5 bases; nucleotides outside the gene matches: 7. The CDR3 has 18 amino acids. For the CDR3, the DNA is TGCGCCAGCAGCTTGGGCGGACTAGCGGGAGATCGGACCGGGGAGCTGTTTTTT. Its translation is CASSLGGLAGDRTGELFF.

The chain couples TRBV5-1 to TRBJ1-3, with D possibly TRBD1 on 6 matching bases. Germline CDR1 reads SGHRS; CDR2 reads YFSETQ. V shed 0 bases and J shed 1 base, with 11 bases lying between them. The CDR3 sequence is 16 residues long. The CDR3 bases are TGCGCCAGCAGCTTGGGGTCAGGGGCTTCTGGAAACACCATATATTTT. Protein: CASSLGSGASGNTIYF.

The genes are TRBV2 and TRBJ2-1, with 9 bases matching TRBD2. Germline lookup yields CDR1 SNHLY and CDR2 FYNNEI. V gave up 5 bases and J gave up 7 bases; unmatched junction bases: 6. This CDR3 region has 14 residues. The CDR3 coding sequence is TGTGCCAGCAGTAACGGACTAGCGACGAATGAGCAGTTCTTC. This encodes CASSNGLATNEQFF.

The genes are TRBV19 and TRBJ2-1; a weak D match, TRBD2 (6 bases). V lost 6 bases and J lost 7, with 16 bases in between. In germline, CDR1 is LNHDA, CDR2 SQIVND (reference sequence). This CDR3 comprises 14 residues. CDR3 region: CASSSLREKNEQFF. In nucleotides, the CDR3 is TGTGCCAGTAGCAGTCTTCGGGAGAAGAATGAGCAGTTCTTC.

The CDR3 nucleotides are TGTGCCAGCAGTTTGGGACAGGGGGCTCACGAGCAGTACTTC. It encodes CASSLGQGAHEQYF. The V and J genes are TRBV28 and TRBJ2-7; 12 nucleotides agree with TRBD1. The CDR3 spans 14 residues. The germline CDR1 and CDR2 sequences are MDHEN and SYDVKM. Trimming took 3 bases from V and 5 from J; bases not matched to a gene: 2.

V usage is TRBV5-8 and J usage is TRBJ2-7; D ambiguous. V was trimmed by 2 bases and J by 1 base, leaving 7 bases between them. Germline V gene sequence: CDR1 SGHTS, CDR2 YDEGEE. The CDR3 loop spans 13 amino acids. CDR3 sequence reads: CASSFILSYEQYF. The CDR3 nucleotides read TGTGCCAGCAGCTTTATTTTATCCTACGAGCAGTACTTC.

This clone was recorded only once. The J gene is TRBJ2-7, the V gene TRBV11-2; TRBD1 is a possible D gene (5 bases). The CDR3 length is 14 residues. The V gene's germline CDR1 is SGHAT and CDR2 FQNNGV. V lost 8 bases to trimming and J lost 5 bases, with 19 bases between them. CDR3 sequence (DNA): TGTGCCAGCGCAGGGATCGCTCAAGGGAACGAGCAGTACTTC. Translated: CASAGIAQGNEQYF.

In DNA, the CDR3 is TGTGCCAGCAGAGGGGGAGTACGTAATGAAAAACTGTTTTTT. Translation gives CASRGGVRNEKLFF. The chain uses TRBV6-1 and TRBJ1-4; D is possibly TRBD1 (6 bases). CDR1 MNHNS and CDR2 SASEGT come from the germline V gene. The V gene lost 6 bases and the J gene lost 4 bases, with 12 bases spanning the gap. The CDR3 runs to 14 residues.

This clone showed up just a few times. This CDR3 reads CASSPRGGVYEQYF. CDR3 nucleotides: TGTGCCAGCAGCCCTCGTGGCGGAGTCTACGAGCAGTACTTC. This chain joins TRBV11-2 and TRBJ2-7, with D hard to call. V lost 5 bases and J 3 bases, leaving 14 bases between the germline ends. The CDR3 consists of 14 residues. Germline V CDR1 and CDR2: SGHAT, FQNNGV.

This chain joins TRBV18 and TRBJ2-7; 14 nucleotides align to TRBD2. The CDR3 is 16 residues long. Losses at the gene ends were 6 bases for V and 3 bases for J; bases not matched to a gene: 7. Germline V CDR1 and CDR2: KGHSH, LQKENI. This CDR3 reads CASSPPGLAGVYEQYF. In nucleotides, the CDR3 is TGTGCCAGCTCCCCCCCGGGACTAGCGGGAGTCTACGAGCAGTACTTC.

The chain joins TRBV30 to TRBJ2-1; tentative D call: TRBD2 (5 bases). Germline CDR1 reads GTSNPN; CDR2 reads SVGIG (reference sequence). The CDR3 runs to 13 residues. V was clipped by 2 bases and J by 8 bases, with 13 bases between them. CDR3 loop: CAWSPSGSYEQFF. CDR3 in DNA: TGTGCCTGGAGTCCTAGTGGGAGCTATGAGCAGTTCTTC.

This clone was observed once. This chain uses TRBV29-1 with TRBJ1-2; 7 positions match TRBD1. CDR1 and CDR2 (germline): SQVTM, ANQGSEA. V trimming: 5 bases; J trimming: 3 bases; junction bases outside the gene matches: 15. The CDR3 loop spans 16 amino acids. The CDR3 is CSVQPPPGTADYGYTF. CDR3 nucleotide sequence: TGCAGCGTTCAACCCCCCCCCGGGACAGCGGACTATGGCTACACCTTC. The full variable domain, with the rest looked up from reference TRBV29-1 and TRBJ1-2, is SAVISQKPSRDICQRGTSLTIQCQVDSQVTMMFWYRQQPGQSLTLIATANQGSEATYESGFVIDKFPISRPNLTFSTLTVSNMSPEDSSIYLCSVQPPPGTADYGYTFGSGTRLTVV.

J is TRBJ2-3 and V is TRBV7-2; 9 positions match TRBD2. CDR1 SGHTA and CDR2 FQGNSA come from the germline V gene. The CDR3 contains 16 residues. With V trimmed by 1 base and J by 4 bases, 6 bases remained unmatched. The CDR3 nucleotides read TGTGCCAGCAGCTTAGTTGCGGCGGGGGGGGCAGATACGCAGTATTTT. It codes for CASSLVAAGGADTQYF.

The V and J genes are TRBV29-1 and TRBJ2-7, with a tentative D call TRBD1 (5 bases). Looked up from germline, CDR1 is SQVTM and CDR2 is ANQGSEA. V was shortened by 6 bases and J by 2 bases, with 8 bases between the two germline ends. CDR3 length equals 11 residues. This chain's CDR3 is CSVEQAYEQYF. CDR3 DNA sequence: TGCAGCGTAGAACAGGCCTACGAGCAGTACTTC.

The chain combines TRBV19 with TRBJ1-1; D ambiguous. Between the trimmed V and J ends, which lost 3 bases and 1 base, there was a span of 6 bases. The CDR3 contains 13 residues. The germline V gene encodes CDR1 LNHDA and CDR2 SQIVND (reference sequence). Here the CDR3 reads CASSMHGNTEAFF. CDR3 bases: TGTGCCAGTAGTATGCACGGGAACACTGAAGCTTTCTTT.

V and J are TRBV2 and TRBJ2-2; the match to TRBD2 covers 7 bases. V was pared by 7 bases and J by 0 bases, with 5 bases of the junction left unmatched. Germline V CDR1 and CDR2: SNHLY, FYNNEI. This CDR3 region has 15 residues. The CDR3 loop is CASNRLAANTGELFF. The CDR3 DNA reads TGTGCCAGCAACCGACTAGCTGCGAACACCGGGGAGCTGTTTTTT.

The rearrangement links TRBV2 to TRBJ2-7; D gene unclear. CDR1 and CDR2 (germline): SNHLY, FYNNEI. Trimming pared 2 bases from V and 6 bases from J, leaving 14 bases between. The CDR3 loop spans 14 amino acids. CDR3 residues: CASSETSPTGEQYF. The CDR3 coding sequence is TGTGCCAGCAGTGAAACTTCCCCGACGGGCGAGCAGTACTTC.

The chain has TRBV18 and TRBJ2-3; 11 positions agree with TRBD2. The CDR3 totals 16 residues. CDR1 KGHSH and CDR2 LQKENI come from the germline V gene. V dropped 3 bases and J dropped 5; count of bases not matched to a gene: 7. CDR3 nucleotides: TGTGCCAGCTCACCTACTAGCGGGAGTTCTGGAGATACGCAGTATTTT. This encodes CASSPTSGSSGDTQYF.